This T cell receptor beta chain was captured by sequencing in a study of T cell responses to AZD1222 COVID-19 vaccine. General study results and limits: Just a handful of AZD1222 recipients tested seropositive at baseline. As reported, nearly half of all spike-specific TCRs target variant regions that are unmutated. The breadth and depth of Spike-specific TCRs increased once two AZD1222 doses had been given.

TCRdb keeps only in-frame clones here, not all; method: immunoSEQ multiplex PCR. Of roughly 110,000 clones in the sample, approximately 90% were seen once. The CDR3 length is 11 residues. The V and J ends lost 5 bases and 12 bases respectively, with 13 bases between them. As for this clone: Its target is unknown.

The sample consisted of peripheral blood, taken on day 0 of AZD1222 vaccination. This TCR came from an adult in good health. The J gene is TRBJ1-2, the V gene TRBV12-3 or TRBV12-4; D is unclear. Written as DNA, the CDR3 is TGTGCCAGCAGTAAAAGGGAGGGTCACACCTTC. Amino acids: CASSKREGHTF.